This TCR beta chain was obtained from a study of response to subunit inactivated influenza vaccine. Trimming took 6 bases from V and 7 from J; bases not matched to a gene: 8. The CDR3 length is 13 residues. CDR1 MNHNY and CDR2 SVGAGI come from the germline V gene (reference sequence). In TCRdb, the RT-PCR reads were re-called with MiXCR into one record per CDR3 protein. The table records about 520,000 distinct CDR3 sequences, 25% of them present only once. This chain connects TRBV6-6 to TRBJ2-5; 7 bases are shared with TRBD2. The receptor's source is a man between 50 and 59 years old who received an inactivated influenza vaccine. Material: CD4+ T cells sorted from PBMCs, obtained 4 to 6 days after vaccination. CDR3 bases: TGTGCCAGCAGGAGCGGGGAGTCAGTGACCCAGTACTTC. Translation: CASRSGESVTQYF.